This is a list of T cell receptor beta chains from one sample in a study of T cell responses to AZD1222 COVID-19 vaccine. Generated by immunoSEQ multiplex PCR, the TCRdb table keeps only in-frame clones and is missing some. The sample holds around 100,000 clones, around nine tenths seen once. The sequencing used peripheral blood, collected on day 0 of AZD1222 vaccination. These receptor sequences come from an adult in good health. CDR3s include the opening cysteine and the closing phenylalanine or tryptophan. D genes are given only for firm matches. Not every row has a clone size; where given, it reads once, few, many or a size class.

j_call: TRBJ1-5; clone_size: .; v_call: TRBV10-2; d_call: .; cdr3_aa: CASTEIGFEQPQHF; cdr3_nt: TGCGCCAGCACAGAGATAGGGTTCGAACAGCCCCAGCATTTT
j_call: TRBJ1-2; clone_size: .; v_call: TRBV7-2; d_call: .; cdr3_aa: CASSSGPSEGGYTF; cdr3_nt: TGTGCCAGCAGCTCCGGACCCTCGGAAGGCGGCTACACCTTC
j_call: TRBJ1-5; clone_size: .; v_call: TRBV6-5; d_call: .; cdr3_aa: CASRHLGNQPQHF; cdr3_nt: TGTGCCAGCAGACACTTGGGTAATCAGCCCCAGCATTTT
j_call: TRBJ2-3; clone_size: .; v_call: TRBV10-2; d_call: .; cdr3_aa: CASNGKRDKLDFTDTQYF; cdr3_nt: TGCGCCAGCAACGGTAAACGGGACAAACTAGATTTCACAGATACGCAGTATTTT
j_call: TRBJ2-1; clone_size: .; v_call: TRBV27; d_call: TRBD2; cdr3_aa: CASRLSSGSAYNEQFF; cdr3_nt: TGTGCCAGCAGACTGTCTAGCGGGAGCGCCTACAATGAGCAGTTCTTC
j_call: TRBJ1-2; clone_size: .; v_call: TRBV30; d_call: .; cdr3_aa: CAWPGPWGYTF; cdr3_nt: TGTGCCTGGCCGGGCCCTTGGGGCTACACCTTC
j_call: TRBJ1-2; clone_size: .; v_call: TRBV28; d_call: TRBD1; cdr3_aa: CASSLWGQGANYGYTF; cdr3_nt: TGTGCCAGCAGTTTGTGGGGACAGGGGGCTAACTATGGCTACACCTTC
j_call: TRBJ1-1; clone_size: .; v_call: TRBV4-3; d_call: TRBD1; cdr3_aa: CASSSQGVYTEAFF; cdr3_nt: TGCGCCAGCAGTTCACAGGGGGTATACACTGAAGCTTTCTTT
j_call: TRBJ1-1; clone_size: once; v_call: TRBV27; d_call: .; cdr3_aa: CASSLLAGPFPEAFF; cdr3_nt: TGTGCCAGCAGTTTATTAGCAGGCCCATTCCCTGAAGCTTTCTTT
j_call: TRBJ1-1; clone_size: .; v_call: TRBV7-9; d_call: .; cdr3_aa: CASSLEMSRNTEAFF; cdr3_nt: TGTGCCAGCAGCTTAGAGATGAGCAGAAACACTGAAGCTTTCTTT
j_call: TRBJ1-2; clone_size: .; v_call: TRBV14; d_call: .; cdr3_aa: CASSQDITARRGYTF; cdr3_nt: TGTGCCAGCAGCCAAGATATCACAGCAAGACGAGGCTACACCTTC